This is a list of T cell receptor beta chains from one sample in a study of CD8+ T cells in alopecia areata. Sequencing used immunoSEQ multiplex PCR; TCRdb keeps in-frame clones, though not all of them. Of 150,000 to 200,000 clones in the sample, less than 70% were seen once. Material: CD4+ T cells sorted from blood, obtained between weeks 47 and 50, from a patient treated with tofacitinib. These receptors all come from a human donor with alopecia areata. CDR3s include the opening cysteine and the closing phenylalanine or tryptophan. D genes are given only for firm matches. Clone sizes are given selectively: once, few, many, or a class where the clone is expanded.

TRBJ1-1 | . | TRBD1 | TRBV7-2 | CASSSQGLKAFF | TGTGCCAGCAGCTCACAGGGGCTTAAAGCTTTCTTT
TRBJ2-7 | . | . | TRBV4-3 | CASSQDLESATYEQYF | TGCGCCAGCAGCCAAGATCTGGAGTCAGCCACCTACGAGCAGTACTTC
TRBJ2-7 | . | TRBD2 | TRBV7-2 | CASSSVPGGDYEQYF | TGTGCCAGCAGCTCTGTTCCCGGGGGGGACTACGAGCAGTACTTC
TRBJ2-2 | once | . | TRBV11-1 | CASSLVDTGELFF | TGTGCCAGCAGCTTAGTTGACACCGGGGAGCTGTTTTTT
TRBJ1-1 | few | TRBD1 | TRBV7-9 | CASSPRQGAEVAFF | TGTGCCAGCAGCCCGCGACAGGGGGCGGAGGTGGCTTTCTTT
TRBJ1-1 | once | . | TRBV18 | CASSQGGERGAEAFF | TGTGCCAGCTCACAGGGAGGGGAGAGGGGCGCTGAAGCTTTCTTT
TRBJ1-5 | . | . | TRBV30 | CAWGSGLGDNQPQHF | TGTGCCTGGGGAAGCGGTTTGGGGGACAATCAGCCCCAGCATTTT
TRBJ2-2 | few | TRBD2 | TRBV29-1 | CSVDGGSGVNTGELFF | TGCAGCGTTGACGGGGGAAGCGGGGTGAACACCGGGGAGCTGTTTTTT
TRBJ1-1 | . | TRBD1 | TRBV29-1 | CSVETGGRTEAFF | TGCAGCGTCGAAACAGGGGGAAGAACTGAAGCTTTCTTT
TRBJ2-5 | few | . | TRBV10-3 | CAISERPQETQYF | TGTGCCATCAGTGAGCGTCCTCAAGAGACCCAGTACTTC
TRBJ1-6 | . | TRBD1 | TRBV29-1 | CSARGTGDSPLHF | TGCAGCGCCAGGGGGACAGGGGATTCACCCCTCCACTTT
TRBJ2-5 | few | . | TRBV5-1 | CASSLANDRRETQYF | TGCGCCAGCAGCTTGGCGAATGACAGACGAGAGACCCAGTACTTC
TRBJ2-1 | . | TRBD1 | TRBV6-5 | CASSGYPGQLFF | TGTGCCAGCAGTGGGTACCCGGGACAGTTGTTCTTC
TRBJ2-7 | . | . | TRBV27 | CASSRGGGEQYF | TGTGCCAGCAGCAGGGGGGGCGGGGAGCAGTACTTC
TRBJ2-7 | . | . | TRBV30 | CAWSGKFGGPYEQYF | TGTGCCTGGAGTGGCAAGTTTGGGGGGCCCTACGAGCAGTACTTC
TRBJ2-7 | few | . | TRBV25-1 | CASSADLYGPRLYF | TGTGCCAGCAGTGCAGACCTGTATGGCCCGCGGCTGTACTTC
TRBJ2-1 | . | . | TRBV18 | CASSPRREAYNEQFF | TGTGCCAGCTCACCACGAAGGGAAGCATACAATGAGCAGTTCTTC
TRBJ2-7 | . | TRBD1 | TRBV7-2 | CASSLPGQKSYEQYF | TGTGCCAGCAGCCTTCCGGGACAGAAGTCCTACGAGCAGTACTTC
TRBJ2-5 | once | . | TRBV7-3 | CASSLQQGAWETQYF | TGTGCCAGCAGCTTACAACAGGGAGCCTGGGAGACCCAGTACTTC
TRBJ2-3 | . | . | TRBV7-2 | CASSDRSGGVGTDTQYF | TGTGCCAGCAGCGATAGAAGCGGCGGGGTGGGCACAGATACGCAGTATTTT
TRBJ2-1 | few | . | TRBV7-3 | CASSLNGPVGDEQFF | TGTGCCAGCAGCTTAAATGGGCCAGTAGGCGATGAGCAGTTCTTC